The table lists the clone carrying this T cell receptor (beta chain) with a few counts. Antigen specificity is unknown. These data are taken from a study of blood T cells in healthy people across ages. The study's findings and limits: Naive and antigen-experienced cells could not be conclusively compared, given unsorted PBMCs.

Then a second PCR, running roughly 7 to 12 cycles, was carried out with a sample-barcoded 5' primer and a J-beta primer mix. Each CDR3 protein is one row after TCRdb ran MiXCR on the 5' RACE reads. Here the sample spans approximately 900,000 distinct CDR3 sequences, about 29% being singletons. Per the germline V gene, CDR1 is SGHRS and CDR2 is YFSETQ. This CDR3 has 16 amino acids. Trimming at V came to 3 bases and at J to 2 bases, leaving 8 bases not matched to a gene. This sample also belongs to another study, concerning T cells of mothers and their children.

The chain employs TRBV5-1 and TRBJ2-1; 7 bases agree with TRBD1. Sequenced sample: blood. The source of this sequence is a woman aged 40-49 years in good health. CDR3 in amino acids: CASSSRQGQPYNEQFF. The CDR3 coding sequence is TGCGCCAGCAGCTCGAGACAGGGTCAGCCCTACAATGAGCAGTTCTTC.